These 21 T cell receptor beta chains were sequenced from one sample in a study of T cell repertoires in cytomegalovirus infection. TCRdb used MiXCR to reprocess the reads, holding one entry per CDR3 protein. This sample yields under 600,000 distinct CDR3 sequences, of which about 15% are seen a single time; about 24% belongs to the top ten. Sequencing used CD8+ T cells from PBMCs. These TCRs come from a human donor in good health (CMV status not recorded). Some clones in this sample may be carry-over from other donors' samples.

This clonotype was recorded many times. Mismatch with germline at one junction end may stem from a read error. The chain employs TRBV4-1 and TRBJ2-7, with unresolved D. Germline CDR1 MGHRA, CDR2 YSYEKL. The CDR3 consists of 11 residues. Here the CDR3 DNA reads TGTGCCAGCAGCCAAGCCTACGAGCAGTACTTC. Translated, it gives CASSQAYEQYF.

Many counts were recorded for this clonotype. V gene TRBV7-3 combines with J gene TRBJ2-2; D is possibly TRBD2 (6 bases). V lost 2 bases and J lost 6, with 13 bases in between. The germline gives CDR1 SGHTA, CDR2 FQGTGA. CDR3 length equals 15 residues. The chain's CDR3 is CASSLDGSIPGELFF. In DNA, the CDR3 is TGTGCCAGCAGCTTAGACGGGAGCATACCCGGGGAGCTGTTTTTT.

There are many counts of this clonotype. The genes are TRBV5-5 and TRBJ1-5; unclear D gene. V shed 0 bases and J shed 1 base, with 8 bases lying between them. This CDR3 has 15 residues. The germline gives CDR1 SGHKS, CDR2 YYEKEE (reference sequence). CDR3 in DNA: TGTGCCAGCAGCTTGGTTGGTCAGAGCAATCAGCCCCAGCATTTT. This gives the protein CASSLVGQSNQPQHF.

Details on this clonotype: The final CDR3 position lacks the conserved phenylalanine or tryptophan, pointing to a likely read error. The genes are TRBV29-1 and TRBJ2-7; D possibly corresponds to TRBD2 (6 bases). Germline V gene data show CDR1 as SQVTM and CDR2 as ANQGSEA. This CDR3 region has 12 residues. The CDR3 coding sequence is TGCAACGTGGGGGGATCCCAGTACGAGCAGTACTTA. Translating it yields CNVGGSQYEQYL.

The chain uses TRBV9 and TRBJ2-1; tentative D call: TRBD2 (6 bases). CDR3 length: 12 residues. Trimming took 4 bases from V and 7 from J, leaving 9 bases between them. Germline V CDR1 and CDR2: SGDLS, YYNGEE. The CDR3 region has the DNA TGTGCCAGCAGCCCTAGCGCGAATGAGCAGTTCTTC. Protein sequence: CASSPSANEQFF.

J is TRBJ1-2 and V is TRBV6-6; D unclear. V was cut by 0 bases and J by 8 bases, with 10 bases left in between. The CDR3 has 13 residues. Germline-derived CDR1 and CDR2 are MNHNY and SVGAGI (reference sequence). Here the CDR3 DNA reads TGTGCCAGCAGTTACTCGGCAGAATGGGGCTACACCTTC. Its translation: CASSYSAEWGYTF.

The V and J genes are TRBV7-9 and TRBJ2-1; D may be TRBD1 or TRBD2 (5 bases each). This CDR3 comprises 13 residues. V gave up 7 bases and J gave up 5 bases, with 12 bases separating them. Germline V lookup: CDR1 SEHNR, CDR2 FQNEAQ (reference sequence). Here the CDR3 DNA reads TGTGCCAGCAAGACTACCAGGGACAATGAGCAGTTCTTC. Protein: CASKTTRDNEQFF.

This clonotype occurred many times. The chain combines TRBV6-1 with TRBJ2-7, with D perhaps given as TRBD1 or TRBD2 (5 bases each). This CDR3 has 14 amino acids. Germline CDR1 MNHNS, CDR2 SASEGT. Trimming left V 8 bases short and J 3 bases short, with 17 bases between. CDR3 in amino acids: CASFWDRRDYEQYF. The CDR3, as DNA: TGTGCCAGCTTCTGGGACCGCAGGGACTACGAGCAGTACTTC.

This rearrangement joins TRBV2 to TRBJ2-1, with TRBD2 matching over 8 bases. The CDR3 consists of 16 residues. Germline CDR1 is SNHLY and CDR2 is FYNNEI. Trimming took 11 bases from V and 3 from J; bases not matched to a gene: 15. The CDR3 DNA is TGTGCCGCCCAGTTATCGGGAGGGAAAAACTACAATGAGCAGTTCTTC. Translating it yields CAAQLSGGKNYNEQFF.

This clonotype was recorded many times. This rearrangement joins TRBV6-6 to TRBJ2-1; D is possibly TRBD2 (6 bases). Germline CDR1 MNHNY, CDR2 SVGAGI (reference sequence). V dropped 5 bases and J dropped 5 bases, with 13 bases sitting between them. This CDR3 has 14 amino acids. CDR3 loop: CASSPRDSHNEQFF. The DNA of the CDR3 is TGTGCCAGCAGTCCGCGGGACTCTCACAATGAGCAGTTCTTC.

This chain uses TRBV20-1 with TRBJ2-1, with D possibly TRBD2 on 6 matching bases. V lost 5 bases, J lost 8 bases, and 16 bases lay in between. The CDR3 totals 13 residues. Germline V gives CDR1 DFQATT, CDR2 SNEGSKA (reference sequence). CDR3 residues: CSARGTFNHEQFF. In nucleotides, the CDR3 is TGCAGTGCTCGGGGGACCTTTAACCATGAGCAGTTCTTC.

This clonotype was counted many times. The V and J genes are TRBV27 and TRBJ1-4; 10 positions agree with TRBD1. Germline-derived CDR1 and CDR2 are MNHEY and SMNVEV (reference sequence). The V segment lost 2 bases and the J segment 7 bases; nucleotides outside the gene matches: 7. The CDR3 consists of 16 residues. This chain's CDR3 is CASSLRDRGGGEKLFF. The DNA of the CDR3 is TGTGCCAGCAGTTTAAGGGACAGGGGAGGAGGTGAAAAACTGTTTTTT.

In this sample, this clonotype turned up many times. The J gene is TRBJ2-2, the V gene TRBV18, with 9 nucleotides matching TRBD2. The CDR3 runs 18 residues. Germline V lookup: CDR1 KGHSH, CDR2 LQKENI. V lost 0 bases and J lost 0; bases outside the gene matches: 5. The CDR3: CASSPPGLAKSNTGELFF. CDR3 DNA: TGTGCCAGCTCACCACCGGGACTAGCCAAATCGAACACCGGGGAGCTGTTTTTT.

As for this clonotype: One end of the junction is discordant with germline, which a read error may explain. The V and J genes are TRBV7-6 and TRBJ2-7; D is undetermined. Germline V CDR1 and CDR2: SGHVS, FNYEAQ. The CDR3 has 14 amino acids. The CDR3 DNA sequence: TGTGCAAGCAGCTTATTCGACATCGGCTACGAGCAGTACTTC. This gives the protein CASSLFDIGYEQYF. Full variable domain (outside the CDR3, taken from reference TRBV7-6 and TRBJ2-7): GAGVSQSPRYKVTKRGQDVALRCDPISGHVSLYWYRQALGQGPEFLTYFNYEAQQDKSGLPNDRFSAERPEGSISTLTIQRTEQRDSAMYRCASSLFDIGYEQYFGPGTRLTVT.

This clonotype has only one observation. This chain joins TRBV24-1 and TRBJ1-1; D not certain. Trimming shortened V by 5 bases and J by 3 bases, and 3 bases separated the two germline ends. Germline CDR1 is KGHDR and CDR2 is SFDVKD. The CDR3 loop spans 11 amino acids. CDR3 sequence: CATSGHTEAFF. In DNA, the CDR3 is TGTGCCACCAGTGGTCACACTGAAGCTTTCTTT.

The CDR3 reads CASSLFAGVGGETQYF. The CDR3 region has the DNA TGTGCCAGCAGTTTATTCGCGGGAGTAGGTGGAGAGACCCAGTACTTC. The genes are TRBV27 and TRBJ2-5; 7 positions match TRBD2. CDR1 is MNHEY, CDR2 SMNVEV, per germline (reference sequence). V shed 1 base and J 4 bases; nucleotides not matched to a gene: 9. The CDR3 loop spans 16 amino acids.

At least ten counts were recorded for this clonotype. The chain recombines TRBV11-2 with TRBJ2-7; D is undetermined. V was shortened by 2 bases and J by 6 bases, with 11 bases between the two germline ends. The germline gives CDR1 SGHAT, CDR2 FQNNGV. This CDR3 region has 13 residues. As DNA, the CDR3 is TGTGCCAGCAGCTTACCCGACCTGGGCGAGCAGTACTTC. It encodes CASSLPDLGEQYF. Looking up the rest from reference TRBV11-2 and TRBJ2-7 gives the full variable domain: EAGVAQSPRYKIIEKRQSVAFWCNPISGHATLYWYQQILGQGPKLLIQFQNNGVVDDSQLPKDRFSAERLKGVDSTLKIQPAKLEDSAVYLCASSLPDLGEQYFGPGTRLTVT.

The sample holds a few counts of this clonotype. J is TRBJ1-4 and V is TRBV5-4; D call uncertain. The V and J ends lost 4 bases and 8 bases respectively, with 15 bases between them. The length of the CDR3 is 14 residues. Looked up from germline, CDR1 is SGHNT and CDR2 is YYREEE (reference sequence). CDR3 nucleotides: TGTGCCAGCAGCCTGGAGGGCGGCTACGAAAAACTGTTTTTT. Translating gives CASSLEGGYEKLFF. Full variable domain (missing parts from reference TRBV5-4 and TRBJ1-4): ETGVTQSPTHLIKTRGQQVTLRCSSQSGHNTVSWYQQALGQGPQFIFQYYREEENGRGNFPPRFSGLQFPNYSSELNVNALELDDSALYLCASSLEGGYEKLFFGSGTQLSVL.

This clonotype was seen more than once but under ten times. In DNA, the CDR3 is TGTGCCAGCCCCACCGGCAGGGAAAATGAGCAGTTCTTC. Encoded protein: CASPTGRENEQFF. The rearrangement uses TRBV6-8 and TRBJ2-1; a weak D match, TRBD1 (5 bases). The V and J ends lost 8 bases and 7 bases respectively, with 15 bases between them. From germline, CDR1 is MNHGY and CDR2 SAAAGT. The CDR3 totals 13 residues.

The sample holds many counts of this clonotype. V and J are TRBV27 and TRBJ2-1, with 7 bases aligning to TRBD2. The CDR3 extends over 14 amino acids. Germline V gene lookup returns CDR1 MNHEY and CDR2 SMNVEV (reference sequence). The V and J ends lost 4 bases and 7 bases, in that order; junction bases with no gene match: 7. The CDR3 loop reads CASSSHTSANEQFF. The CDR3 DNA sequence: TGTGCCAGCAGTTCTCATACTAGCGCGAATGAGCAGTTCTTC.

The sample holds many counts of this clonotype. V and J are TRBV28 and TRBJ2-7; 9 nucleotides align to TRBD1. V gave up 7 bases and J gave up 3 bases; unmatched junction bases: 7. The germline CDR1 and CDR2 sequences are MDHEN and SYDVKM. The CDR3 sequence is 14 residues long. The CDR3 DNA reads as TGTGCCAGCACCCCGGGACAGGGTTTCTACGAGCAGTACTTC. Translation gives CASTPGQGFYEQYF. Looking up the rest from reference TRBV28 and TRBJ2-7 gives the full variable domain: DVKVTQSSRYLVKRTGEKVFLECVQDMDHENMFWYRQDPGLGLRLIYFSYDVKMKEKGDIPEGYSVSREKKERFSLILESASTNQTSMYLCASTPGQGFYEQYFGPGTRLTVT.